This TCR beta chain was obtained from a study of Ad26.COV2.S vaccination and SARS-CoV-2 variants. Study-wide background: This donor came from the COV1001 trial of Ad26.COV2.S. Into the muscle, Ad26.COV2.S was dosed once or twice, 56 days apart.

Some clones are missing from TCRdb's copy, which holds only in-frame ones; the method was immunoSEQ multiplex PCR. The profile shows 400,000 to 500,000 clones, 85% to 90% of them singletons. With regard to this clone: What it recognizes is unknown.

General study results and limits: Substantial breadth was reportedly displayed by spike-specific CD8+ and CD4+ T cell responses after vaccination. Vaccine and placebo groups showed comparable non-spike TCR breadth.

Treatment meaning: some 20 received Ad26.COV2.S at low or high dose, single or two shots; roughly five received placebo; per-sample allocation not given. Each sample was drawn 63 days after the first injection (of vaccine or placebo). The germline CDR1 and CDR2 sequences are SGHDN and FVKESK. This CDR3 is 14 amino acids long. With 1 base removed from V and 2 bases from J, the gap between germline ends came to 8 bases. This clonotype was obtained from a person between 18 and 65 years old who received the Ad26.COV2.S COVID-19 vaccine or a placebo. The rearrangement joins TRBV14 to TRBJ2-5; D not resolved. The input for sequencing was peripheral blood, taken in a trial of Ad26.COV2.S vaccine versus placebo. The CDR3 DNA follows: TGTGCCAGCAGCCAAGGGTGGATACAAGAGACCCAGTACTTC. It translates to CASSQGWIQETQYF. The full variable domain, its missing parts supplied by reference TRBV14 and TRBJ2-5, is EAGVTQFPSHSVIEKGQTVTLRCDPISGHDNLYWYRRVMGKEIKFLLHFVKESKQDESGMPNNRFLAERTGGTYSTLKVQPAELEDSGVYFCASSQGWIQETQYFGPGTRLLVL.